This TCR beta chain is from a study of cytomegalovirus exposure and HLA in healthy donors (dated by TCRdb to 2017 to 2019). Notes on the research overall: A later analysis indicated that the 110 or so validation repertoires were generated on the platform also employed for the approximately 690 repertoires of the first cohort. The study was designed to test whether signatures of past pathogen exposure could be identified by cataloging public T cell receptors. Along with the approximately 650-subject first cohort, a separate validation cohort of approximately 110 different subjects was used. The study combined high-throughput TCR immunosequencing, statistical association of individual TCRs with disease status, and machine learning to predict cytomegalovirus infection status. Overall study outcomes, separate from this receptor: A total of roughly 160 TCR beta chains were listed by the study as associated with cytomegalovirus. Three of the identified cytomegalovirus-associated TCR beta chains were confirmed in vitro to be specific for cytomegalovirus antigens. It was suggested by the authors that the approach could potentially be generalized to other disease states and immunological phenotypes. Of the cluster scores, about 94% were above 0 in a later analysis, which found that TCRs clustered in the first cohort also tended to co-occur in the roughly 130 validation repertoires. The classifier was reported to diagnose cytomegalovirus status with high specificity and sensitivity in both the original cohort and the validation cohort. The validation cohort had no HLA typing available for a later analysis, so co-occurrence within that cohort was assessed over all 120 or so repertoires. While some public TCRs were present in many individuals, most TCR sequences turned up only very rarely across donors.

The donors belonged to the validation cohort of under 150 subjects, which was separate from the roughly 670-subject first cohort. Points on this clone: Its antigen specificity is not known. Base-call qualities are not available, and no considerably larger clone is one nucleotide away.

The CDR3 measures 13 amino acids from cysteine to phenylalanine. The CDR3 DNA has 39 bases and is translated from base 1. V is pruned by 4 bases and J by 11 bases, leaving 8 bases of the junction without a gene match. Via the germline V gene, CDR1 is MNHNS and CDR2 SASEGT. The receptor library was made with the immunoSEQ multiplex PCR assay. As for the original processing: To diagnose cytomegalovirus status from the catalog of TCR beta chain sequences, a statistical classification framework was built. TCRdb's version of the immuneACCESS table is confined to in-frame rearrangements and falls short of the full clone set. An unresolved V gene accounts for under half of the shortfall where checked; the remainder is of unknown origin. The DNA gave D and trimming, while V, J and clone size come from that table. The sample includes roughly 120,000 clones, with over 75% observed a single time. The leading ten clones occupy about 6% of the sample.

This sequence uses TRBV6-1 and TRBJ1-5; TRBD1 matches 7 bases in the middle. The receptor comes from a woman under 30 in good health and CMV-seropositive. Sample: PBMCs. CDR3 reads: CASSGQGSESQHF. The sequenced DNA is TGTGCCAGCAGTGGACAGGGTAGTGAGTCCCAGCATTTT.